This T cell receptor beta chain is drawn from a study of T-cell reconstitution after alpha-beta-depleted transplantation in children. The sample holds many counts of this clonotype. The TCRbeta library was prepared with unique molecular identifiers. TCRdb independently ran MiXCR on the PCR reads; one entry per CDR3 protein. In the table there are some 350,000 distinct CDR3 sequences, under 13% of which are singletons. This clonotype was obtained from a human donor who donated a stem cell graft to a child with acute lymphoblastic leukemia. The starting material was PBMCs from the stem cell graft donor, obtained from the stem cell graft.

The CDR3 sequence: CASSPQTGQYNEQFF. In nucleotides, the CDR3 is TGTGCCAGCAGCCCTCAAACAGGACAGTACAATGAGCAGTTCTTC. The J gene is TRBJ2-1, the V gene TRBV7-9, with D tentatively TRBD1 (6 bases). The CDR3 has 15 residues. Trimming removed 5 bases from V and 4 bases from J, with 15 bases in between. Germline V gives CDR1 SEHNR, CDR2 FQNEAQ (reference sequence).